This T cell receptor beta chain was identified during a study of HIV-infected patients and healthy controls. In the case of this clonotype: This clone may be a read error of a much larger clone one base away.

All unsorted peripheral T cells were captured because whole blood was used without fractionation. Per the germline V gene, CDR1 is SGDLS and CDR2 is YYNGEE. Trimming removed 7 bases at V and 7 bases at J, with 17 bases between. This CDR3 comprises 13 residues. Alpha and beta constant-region primers primed reverse transcription of about 500 ng RNA. Alpha and beta chain libraries were made separately by chain-specific third strand synthesis with multiplexing indices. TCRdb processed the 5' RACE reads anew with MiXCR; each CDR3 protein has one entry. The sample shows around 5,300 distinct CDR3 sequences, under 30% of them seen only once.

The source is an adult with HIV infection. The chain employs TRBV9 and TRBJ1-1; D gene ambiguous. The sample here was blood, taken before antiretroviral therapy. The CDR3 loop reads CASGKPGAHEAFF. The CDR3, as DNA: TGTGCCAGCGGCAAGCCAGGTGCCCATGAAGCTTTCTTT.